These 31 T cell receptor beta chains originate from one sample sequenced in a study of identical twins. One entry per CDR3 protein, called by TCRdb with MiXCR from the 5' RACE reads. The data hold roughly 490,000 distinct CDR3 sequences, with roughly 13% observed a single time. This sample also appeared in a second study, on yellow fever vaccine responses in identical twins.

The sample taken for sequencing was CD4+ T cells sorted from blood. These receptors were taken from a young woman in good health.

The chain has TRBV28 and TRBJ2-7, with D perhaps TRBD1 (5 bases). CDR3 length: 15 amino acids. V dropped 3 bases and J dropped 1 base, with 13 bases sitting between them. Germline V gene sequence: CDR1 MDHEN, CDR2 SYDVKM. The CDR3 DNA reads TGTGCCAGCAGTTTGTGGCGGACAATTTCCTACGAGCAGTACTTC. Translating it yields CASSLWRTISYEQYF.

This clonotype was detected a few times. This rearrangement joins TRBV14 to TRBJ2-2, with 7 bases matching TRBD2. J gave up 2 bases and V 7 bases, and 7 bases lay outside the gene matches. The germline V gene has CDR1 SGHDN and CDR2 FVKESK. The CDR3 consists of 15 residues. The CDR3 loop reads CASTPSGPNTGELFF. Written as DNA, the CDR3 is TGTGCCAGCACCCCTAGCGGACCTAACACCGGGGAGCTGTTTTTT.

CDR3 sequence reads: CASSQTSGRQFF. DNA for the CDR3: TGCGCCAGCAGTCAGACTAGCGGGAGACAGTTCTTC. V usage is TRBV10-2 and J usage is TRBJ2-1; 12 nucleotides match TRBD2. The V and J ends lost 5 bases and 13 bases, in that order; junction bases with no gene match: 3. The CDR3 totals 12 residues. CDR1 WSHSY and CDR2 SAAADI come from the germline V gene.

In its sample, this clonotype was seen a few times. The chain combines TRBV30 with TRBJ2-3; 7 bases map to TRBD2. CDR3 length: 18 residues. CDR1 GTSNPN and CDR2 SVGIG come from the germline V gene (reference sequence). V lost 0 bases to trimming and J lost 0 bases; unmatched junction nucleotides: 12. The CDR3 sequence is CAWSVESISGASTDTQYF. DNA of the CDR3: TGTGCCTGGAGTGTGGAATCAATAAGCGGGGCCAGCACAGATACGCAGTATTTT.

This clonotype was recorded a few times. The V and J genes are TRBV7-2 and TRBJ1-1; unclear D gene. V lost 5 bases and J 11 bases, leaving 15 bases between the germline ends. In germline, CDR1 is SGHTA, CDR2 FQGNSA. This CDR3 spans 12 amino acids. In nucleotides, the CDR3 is TGTGCCAGCAGCCCCCCGGGGTTGGCGGCTTTCTTT. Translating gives CASSPPGLAAFF. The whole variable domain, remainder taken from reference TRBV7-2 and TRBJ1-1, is GAGVSQSPSNKVTEKGKDVELRCDPISGHTALYWYRQSLGQGLEFLIYFQGNSAPDKSGLPSDRFSAERTGGSVSTLTIQRTQQEDSAVYLCASSPPGLAAFFGQGTRLTVV.

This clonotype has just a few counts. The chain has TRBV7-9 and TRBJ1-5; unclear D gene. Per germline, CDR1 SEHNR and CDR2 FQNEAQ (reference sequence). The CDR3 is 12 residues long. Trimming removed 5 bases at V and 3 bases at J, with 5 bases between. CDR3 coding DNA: TGTGCCAGCAGCACGGACAATCAGCCCCAGCATTTT. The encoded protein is CASSTDNQPQHF.

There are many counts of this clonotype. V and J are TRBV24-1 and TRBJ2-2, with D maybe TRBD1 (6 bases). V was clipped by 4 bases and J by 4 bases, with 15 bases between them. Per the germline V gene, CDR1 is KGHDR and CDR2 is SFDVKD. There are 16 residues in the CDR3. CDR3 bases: TGTGCCACCAGTGAGGACAGCTTAGGTCGCACCGGGGAGCTGTTTTTT. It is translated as CATSEDSLGRTGELFF.

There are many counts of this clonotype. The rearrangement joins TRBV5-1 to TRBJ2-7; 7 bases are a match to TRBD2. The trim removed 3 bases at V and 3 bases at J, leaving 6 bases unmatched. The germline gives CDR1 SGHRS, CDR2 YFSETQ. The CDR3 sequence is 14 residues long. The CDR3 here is CASSSGTTNYEQYF. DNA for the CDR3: TGCGCCAGCAGCTCCGGGACTACGAACTACGAGCAGTACTTC. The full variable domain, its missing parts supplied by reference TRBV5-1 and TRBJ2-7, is KAGVTQTPRYLIKTRGQQVTLSCSPISGHRSVSWYQQTPGQGLQFLFEYFSETQRNKGNFPGRFSGRQFSNSRSEMNVSTLELGDSALYLCASSSGTTNYEQYFGPGTRLTVT.

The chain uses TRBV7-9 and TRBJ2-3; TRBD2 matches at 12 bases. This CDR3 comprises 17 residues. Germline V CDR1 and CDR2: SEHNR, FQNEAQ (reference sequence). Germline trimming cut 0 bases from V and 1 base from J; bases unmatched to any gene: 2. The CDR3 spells CASSLARTSGGTDTQYF. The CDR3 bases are TGTGCCAGCAGCTTAGCGCGGACTAGCGGGGGCACAGATACGCAGTATTTT.

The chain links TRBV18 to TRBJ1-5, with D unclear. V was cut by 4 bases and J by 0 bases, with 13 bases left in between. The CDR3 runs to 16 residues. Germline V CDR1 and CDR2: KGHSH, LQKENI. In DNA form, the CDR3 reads TGTGCCAGCTCACGGGAGGCACCCTATAGCAATCAGCCCCAGCATTTT. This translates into CASSREAPYSNQPQHF.

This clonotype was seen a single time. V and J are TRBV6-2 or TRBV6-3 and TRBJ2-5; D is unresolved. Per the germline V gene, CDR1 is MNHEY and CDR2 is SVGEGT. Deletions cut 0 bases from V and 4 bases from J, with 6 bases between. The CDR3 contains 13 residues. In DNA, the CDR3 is TGTGCCAGCAGTTACTCTTCCCCAGAGACCCAGTACTTC. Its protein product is CASSYSSPETQYF.

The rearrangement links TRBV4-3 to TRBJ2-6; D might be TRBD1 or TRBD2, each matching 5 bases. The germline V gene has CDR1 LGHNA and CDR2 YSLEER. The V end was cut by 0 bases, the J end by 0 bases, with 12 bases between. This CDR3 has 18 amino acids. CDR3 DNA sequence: TGCGCCAGCAGCCAAGACCGGGGCCTAAACTCTGGGGCCAACGTCCTGACTTTC. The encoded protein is CASSQDRGLNSGANVLTF.

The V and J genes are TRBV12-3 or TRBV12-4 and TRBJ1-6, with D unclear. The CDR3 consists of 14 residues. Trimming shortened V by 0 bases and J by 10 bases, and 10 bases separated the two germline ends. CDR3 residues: CASSLAGLGSPLHF. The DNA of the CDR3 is TGTGCCAGCAGTTTAGCAGGGTTGGGCTCACCCCTCCACTTT.

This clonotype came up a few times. DNA of the CDR3: TGTGCCAGCAGCTTAACCTCTAGTTACCAAGAGACCCAGTACTTC. Translated: CASSLTSSYQETQYF. The chain employs TRBV7-3 and TRBJ2-5; D gene uncertain. The CDR3 spans 15 residues. Germline V gene lookup returns CDR1 SGHTA and CDR2 FQGTGA. Trimming removed 0 bases from V and 0 bases from J, with 8 bases in between.

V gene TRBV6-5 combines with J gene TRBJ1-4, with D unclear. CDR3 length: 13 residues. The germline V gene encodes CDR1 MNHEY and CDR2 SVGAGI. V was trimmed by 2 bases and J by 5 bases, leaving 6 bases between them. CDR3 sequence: CASSYGENEKLFF. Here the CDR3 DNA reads TGTGCCAGCAGTTACGGGGAGAATGAAAAACTGTTTTTT.

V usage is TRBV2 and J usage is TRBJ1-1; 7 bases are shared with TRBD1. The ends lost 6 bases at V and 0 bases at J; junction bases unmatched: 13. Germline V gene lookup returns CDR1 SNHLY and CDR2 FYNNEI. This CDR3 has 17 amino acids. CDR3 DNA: TGTGCCAGCAGGGAAAAGGGTACAGGGGCGATGAACACTGAAGCTTTCTTT. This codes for CASREKGTGAMNTEAFF.

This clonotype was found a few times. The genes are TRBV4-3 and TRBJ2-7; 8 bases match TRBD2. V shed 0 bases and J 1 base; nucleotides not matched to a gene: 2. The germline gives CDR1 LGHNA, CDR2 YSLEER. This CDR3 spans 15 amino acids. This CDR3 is CASSQEAGGSYEQYF. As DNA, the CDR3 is TGCGCCAGCAGCCAAGAGGCGGGAGGTTCCTACGAGCAGTACTTC.

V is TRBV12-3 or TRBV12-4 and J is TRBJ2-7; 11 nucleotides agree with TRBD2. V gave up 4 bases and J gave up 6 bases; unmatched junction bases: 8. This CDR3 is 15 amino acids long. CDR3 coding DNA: TGTGCCAGCAGTTCCTTAGCGGGGGGGCCTGGCGAGCAGTACTTC. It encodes CASSSLAGGPGEQYF.

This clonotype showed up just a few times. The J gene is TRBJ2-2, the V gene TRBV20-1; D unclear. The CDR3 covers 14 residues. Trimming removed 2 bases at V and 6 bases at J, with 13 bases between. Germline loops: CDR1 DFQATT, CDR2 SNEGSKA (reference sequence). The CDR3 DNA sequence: TGCAGTGCTAGACATCAGAGTACGGCCGGGGAGCTGTTTTTT. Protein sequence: CSARHQSTAGELFF.

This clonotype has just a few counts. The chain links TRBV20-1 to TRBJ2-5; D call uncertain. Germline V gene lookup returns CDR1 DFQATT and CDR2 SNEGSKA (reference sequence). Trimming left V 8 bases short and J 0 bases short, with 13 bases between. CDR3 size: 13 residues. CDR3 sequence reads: CSRANGYQETQYF. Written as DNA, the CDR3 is TGCAGTCGGGCTAACGGATACCAAGAGACCCAGTACTTC.

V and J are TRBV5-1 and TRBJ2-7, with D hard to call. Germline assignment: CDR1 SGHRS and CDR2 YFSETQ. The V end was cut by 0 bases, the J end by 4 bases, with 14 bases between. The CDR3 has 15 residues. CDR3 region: CASSLEQLSGYEQYF. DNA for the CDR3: TGCGCCAGCAGCTTGGAGCAGCTATCAGGATACGAGCAGTACTTC.

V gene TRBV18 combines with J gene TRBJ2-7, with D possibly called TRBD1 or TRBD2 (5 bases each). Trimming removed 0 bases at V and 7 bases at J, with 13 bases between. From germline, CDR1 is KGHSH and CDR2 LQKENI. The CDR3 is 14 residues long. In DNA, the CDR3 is TGTGCCAGCTCACCACCGGGGCGCCCGGGGGAGCAGTACTTC. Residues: CASSPPGRPGEQYF.

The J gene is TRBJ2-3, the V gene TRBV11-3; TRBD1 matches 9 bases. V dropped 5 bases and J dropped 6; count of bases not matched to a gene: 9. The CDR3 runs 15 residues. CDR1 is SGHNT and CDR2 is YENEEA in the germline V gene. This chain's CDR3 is CASSPRGQGGDTQYF. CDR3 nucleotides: TGTGCCAGCAGCCCAAGGGGACAGGGAGGGGATACGCAGTATTTT.

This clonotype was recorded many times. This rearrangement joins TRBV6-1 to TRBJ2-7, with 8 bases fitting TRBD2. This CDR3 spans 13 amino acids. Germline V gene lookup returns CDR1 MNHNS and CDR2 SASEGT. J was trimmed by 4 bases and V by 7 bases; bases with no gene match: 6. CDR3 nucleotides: TGTGCCAGCATTGGGACTAGAAGTTACGAGCAGTACTTC. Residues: CASIGTRSYEQYF.

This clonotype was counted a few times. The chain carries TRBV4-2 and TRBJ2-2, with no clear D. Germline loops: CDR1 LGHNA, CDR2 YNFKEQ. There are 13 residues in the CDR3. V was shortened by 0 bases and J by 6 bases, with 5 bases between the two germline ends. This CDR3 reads CASSQDLAGELFF. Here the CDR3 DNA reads TGTGCCAGCAGCCAAGATTTGGCCGGGGAGCTGTTTTTT.

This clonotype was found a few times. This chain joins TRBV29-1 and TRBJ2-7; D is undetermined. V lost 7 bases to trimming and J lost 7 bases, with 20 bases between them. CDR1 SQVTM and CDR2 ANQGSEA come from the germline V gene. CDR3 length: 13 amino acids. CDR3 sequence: CSGMLRPGGEQYF. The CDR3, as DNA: TGCAGCGGGATGTTAAGGCCGGGTGGAGAGCAGTACTTC.

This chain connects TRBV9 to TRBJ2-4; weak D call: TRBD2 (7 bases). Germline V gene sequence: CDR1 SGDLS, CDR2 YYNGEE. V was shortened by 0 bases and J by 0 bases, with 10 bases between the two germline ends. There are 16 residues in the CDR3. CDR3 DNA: TGTGCCAGCAGCGTAGGAGGGGGGGTAGCCAAAAACATTCAGTACTTC. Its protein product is CASSVGGGVAKNIQYF.

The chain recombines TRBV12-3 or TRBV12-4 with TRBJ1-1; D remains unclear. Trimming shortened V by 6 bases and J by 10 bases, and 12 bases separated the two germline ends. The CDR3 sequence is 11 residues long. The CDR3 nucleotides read TGTGCCAGCAGCTCCTATGAGTTAGCTTTCTTT. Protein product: CASSSYELAFF.

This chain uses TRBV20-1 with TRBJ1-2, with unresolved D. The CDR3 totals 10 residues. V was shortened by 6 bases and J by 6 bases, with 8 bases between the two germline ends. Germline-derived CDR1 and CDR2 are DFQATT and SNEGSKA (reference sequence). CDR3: CSAPIHGYTF. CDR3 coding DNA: TGCAGTGCCCCCATTCATGGCTACACCTTC.

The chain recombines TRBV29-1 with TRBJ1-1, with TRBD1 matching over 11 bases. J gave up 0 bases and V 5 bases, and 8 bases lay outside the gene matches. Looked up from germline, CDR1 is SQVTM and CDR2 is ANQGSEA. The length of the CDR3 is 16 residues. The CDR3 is CSVRTGGLFLNTEAFF. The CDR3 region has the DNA TGCAGCGTTAGGACAGGGGGCCTCTTCTTGAACACTGAAGCTTTCTTT.

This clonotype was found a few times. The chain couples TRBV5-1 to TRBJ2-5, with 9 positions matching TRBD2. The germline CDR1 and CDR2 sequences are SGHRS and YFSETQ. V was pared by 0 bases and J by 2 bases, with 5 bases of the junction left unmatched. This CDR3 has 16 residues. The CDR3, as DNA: TGCGCCAGCAGCTTGGTTGGTAGCGGGAGACAAGAGACCCAGTACTTC. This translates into CASSLVGSGRQETQYF.